The sequence of this TCR beta chain was determined in a study of OX40 agonist ivuxolimab in advanced cancers. Points from the study as a whole: At 0.1 to 3.0 mg/kg and by week 6, clonal expansion occurred in CD4+ and CD8+ blood T cells.

Some clones are missing from TCRdb's copy, which holds only in-frame ones; the method was immunoSEQ multiplex PCR. Of approximately 78,000 clones listed, around 90% are singletons. On this clone itself: Antigen specificity is unknown.

CDR1 is KGHSH, CDR2 LQKENI, per germline. The CDR3 runs 17 residues. The V gene lost 6 bases and the J gene lost 4 bases, with 21 bases spanning the gap. The chain uses TRBV18 and TRBJ1-4, with D tentatively TRBD1 (5 bases). This sample comprised CD4+ or CD8+ T cells sorted from blood, obtained in a trial of the OX40 agonist ivuxolimab. This receptor was obtained from an adult with an advanced solid tumor such as melanoma, head and neck, liver or kidney cancer. The CDR3 sequence is CASSGRSPGLSNEKLFF. DNA for the CDR3: TGTGCCAGCTCGGGCCGTTCCCCGGGACTGAGTAATGAAAAACTGTTTTTT.